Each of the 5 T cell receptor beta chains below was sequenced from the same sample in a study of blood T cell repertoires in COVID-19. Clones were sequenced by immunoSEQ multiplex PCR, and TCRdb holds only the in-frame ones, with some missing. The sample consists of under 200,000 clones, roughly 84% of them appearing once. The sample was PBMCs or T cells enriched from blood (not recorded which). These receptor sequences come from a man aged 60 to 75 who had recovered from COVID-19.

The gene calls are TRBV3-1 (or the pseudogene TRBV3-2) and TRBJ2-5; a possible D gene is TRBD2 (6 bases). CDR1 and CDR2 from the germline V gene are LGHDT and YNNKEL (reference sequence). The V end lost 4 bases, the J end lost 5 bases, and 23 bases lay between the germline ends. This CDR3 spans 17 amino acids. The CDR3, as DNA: TGTGCCAGCAGCCCTTCGTCGAGGAGGGTGGGCGGTGAGACCCAGTACTTC. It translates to CASSPSSRRVGGETQYF.

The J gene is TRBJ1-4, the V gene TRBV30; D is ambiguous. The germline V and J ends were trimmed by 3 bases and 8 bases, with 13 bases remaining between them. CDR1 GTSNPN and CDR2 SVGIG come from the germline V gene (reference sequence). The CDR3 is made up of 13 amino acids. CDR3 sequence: CAWRREVGEKLFF. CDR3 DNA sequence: TGTGCCTGGAGACGGGAAGTTGGCGAAAAACTGTTTTTT.

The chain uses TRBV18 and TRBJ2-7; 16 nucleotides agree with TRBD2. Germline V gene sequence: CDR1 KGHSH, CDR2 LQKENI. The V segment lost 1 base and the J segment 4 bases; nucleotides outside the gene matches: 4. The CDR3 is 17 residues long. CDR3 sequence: CASSPRGLAGGPYEQYF. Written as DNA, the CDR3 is TGTGCCAGCTCACCACGGGGACTAGCGGGAGGGCCTTACGAGCAGTACTTC.

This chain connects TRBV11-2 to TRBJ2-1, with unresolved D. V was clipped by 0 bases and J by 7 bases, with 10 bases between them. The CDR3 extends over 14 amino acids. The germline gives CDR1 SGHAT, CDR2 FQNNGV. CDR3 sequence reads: CASSLDYVSNEQFF. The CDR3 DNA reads TGTGCCAGCAGCTTAGATTACGTTAGTAATGAGCAGTTCTTC.

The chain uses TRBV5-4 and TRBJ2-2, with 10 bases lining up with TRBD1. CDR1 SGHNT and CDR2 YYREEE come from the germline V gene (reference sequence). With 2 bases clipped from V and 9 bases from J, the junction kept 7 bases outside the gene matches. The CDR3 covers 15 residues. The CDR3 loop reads CASSLGQGVNRELFF. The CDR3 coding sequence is TGTGCCAGCAGCTTAGGACAGGGGGTTAACCGGGAGCTGTTTTTT.